A selection of T cell receptor beta chains follows, all from one sample in a study of blood T cell repertoires in COVID-19. Sequenced by immunoSEQ multiplex PCR; TCRdb stores in-frame clones only, minus some. The table records about 440,000 clones, about nine tenths of them present only once. The specimen was peripheral blood. These receptors were obtained from a woman aged 50 to 60 with COVID-19, enrolled during active disease. CDR3s include the opening cysteine and the closing phenylalanine or tryptophan. The D gene is left open where the match is weak. Clone size is shown for a subset of rows, as once, few, many or a class of expanded clone.

V gene,CDR3 length,D gene,clone size,J gene,CDR3 protein,CDR3 DNA
TRBV29-1,15,TRBD2,-,TRBJ2-7,CSVDGLAGGAYEQYF,TGCAGCGTTGACGGACTAGCGGGGGGCGCCTACGAGCAGTACTTC
TRBV5-1,16,-,-,TRBJ2-3,CASSPAIGTFRDTQYF,TGCGCCAGCAGCCCGGCCATCGGGACATTTAGAGATACGCAGTATTTT
TRBV19,14,-,-,TRBJ1-3,CASSIANPGNTIYF,TGTGCCAGTAGTATAGCCAATCCTGGAAACACCATATATTTT
TRBV4-2,19,TRBD1,-,TRBJ2-2,CASSQDLAPARGHAGELFF,TGTGCCAGCAGCCAAGATCTAGCCCCTGCAAGGGGGCACGCCGGGGAGCTGTTTTTT
TRBV19,15,-,-,TRBJ2-2,CASSIGGRYTGELFF,TGTGCCAGTAGTATTGGAGGGAGATATACCGGGGAGCTGTTTTTT
TRBV28,15,-,-,TRBJ1-5,CASSLNSLSNQPQHF,TGTGCCAGCAGTTTGAACAGCCTTAGCAATCAGCCCCAGCATTTT
TRBV30,17,TRBD1,-,TRBJ1-2,CAWSVRDRARENYGYTF,TGTGCCTGGAGTGTACGGGACAGGGCCCGCGAAAACTATGGCTACACCTTC
TRBV2,16,TRBD2,-,TRBJ2-3,CASSPGTSGPTDTQYF,TGTGCCAGCAGTCCAGGGACTAGCGGACCCACAGATACGCAGTATTTT
TRBV2,13,-,-,TRBJ2-7,CASSEDSGYEQYF,TGTGCCAGCAGTGAAGATAGCGGCTACGAGCAGTACTTC
TRBV5-1,14,-,few,TRBJ1-1,CASSLLQGSLDAFF,TGCGCCAGCAGCTTGCTGCAGGGTTCCTTGGACGCTTTCTTT
TRBV9,13,-,-,TRBJ2-1,CASSYGAFNEQFF,TGTGCCAGCAGCTATGGGGCCTTCAATGAGCAGTTCTTC
TRBV11-2,15,TRBD2,-,TRBJ2-1,CASSPGTLAGNEQFF,TGTGCCAGCAGCCCGGGAACACTAGCGGGCAATGAGCAGTTCTTC
TRBV11-2,15,TRBD1,-,TRBJ2-7,CASGLQGLLTYEQYF,TGTGCCAGCGGGCTACAGGGGTTACTTACCTACGAGCAGTACTTC
TRBV5-5,13,TRBD1,few,TRBJ1-2,CASVLGTGDGYTF,TGTGCCAGCGTCCTGGGGACAGGGGATGGCTACACCTTC
TRBV5-5,17,-,-,TRBJ1-5,CASSPLYGGIGNQPQHF,TGTGCCAGCAGCCCCCTCTATGGGGGGATCGGCAATCAGCCCCAGCATTTT
TRBV9,13,-,-,TRBJ2-7,CASSAPTGPEQYF,TGTGCCAGCAGCGCGCCAACGGGTCCCGAGCAGTACTTC
TRBV6-5,14,TRBD1,-,TRBJ1-4,CASRQGQANEKLFF,TGTGCCAGCAGACAGGGGCAGGCTAATGAAAAACTGTTTTTT
TRBV30,14,TRBD2,-,TRBJ2-3,CAWRASGGWDTQYF,TGTGCCTGGAGGGCGAGCGGGGGGTGGGATACGCAGTATTTT
TRBV2,11,-,-,TRBJ1-2,CAVGGGYGYTF,TGTGCCGTCGGCGGGGGGTATGGCTACACCTTC
TRBV5-1,17,TRBD1,-,TRBJ2-7,CASSPSWTGGASYEQYF,TGCGCCAGCAGCCCCTCGTGGACAGGGGGCGCCTCCTACGAGCAGTACTTC
TRBV13,18,-,-,TRBJ2-4,CASSLGRASEGAKNIQYF,TGTGCCAGCAGCTTAGGCAGGGCCTCGGAGGGGGCCAAAAACATTCAGTACTTC
TRBV10-3,11,-,-,TRBJ1-2,CAISAQDGYTF,TGTGCCATCAGTGCACAGGATGGCTACACCTTC
TRBV2,13,-,-,TRBJ1-1,CASSPRGRTEAFF,TGTGCCAGCAGTCCCCGGGGGAGAACTGAAGCTTTCTTT
TRBV5-1,18,TRBD1,-,TRBJ1-3,CASSLSHRGKDQGDTIYF,TGCGCCAGCAGCTTGTCGCACAGGGGGAAGGATCAGGGCGACACCATATATTTT
TRBV6-5,13,-,-,TRBJ2-5,CASRSGISETQYF,TGTGCCAGTCGCTCAGGGATCTCCGAGACCCAGTACTTC
TRBV6-1,16,TRBD1,-,TRBJ2-7,CASSGHGQGEDNEQYF,TGTGCCAGCAGTGGCCATGGACAGGGGGAGGACAACGAGCAGTACTTC
TRBV6-5,15,TRBD1,-,TRBJ1-4,CASTPRDRGYEKLFF,TGTGCCAGCACCCCCAGGGACAGGGGTTATGAAAAACTGTTTTTT
TRBV7-8,13,-,-,TRBJ1-1,CASSFASRTEAFF,TGTGCCAGCAGCTTTGCGAGCAGGACTGAAGCTTTCTTT
TRBV5-1,13,-,-,TRBJ2-1,CASSQGSYNEQFF,TGCGCCAGCAGCCAGGGGTCCTACAATGAGCAGTTCTTC
TRBV7-2,18,-,-,TRBJ1-1,CASSSNLGGRGKNTEAFF,TGTGCCAGCAGCTCCAACCTCGGCGGACGAGGGAAGAACACTGAAGCTTTCTTT
TRBV19,11,-,-,TRBJ1-5,CASGGNQPQHF,TGTGCCAGCGGAGGAAATCAGCCCCAGCATTTT
TRBV9,14,-,-,TRBJ1-1,CASSVRGQNTEAFF,TGTGCCAGCAGCGTCAGGGGACAAAACACTGAAGCTTTCTTT
TRBV12-3/TRBV12-4,12,-,-,TRBJ2-3,CASSLARRTQYF,TGTGCCAGCAGTTTAGCGCGTCGGACGCAGTATTTT
TRBV18,13,TRBD1,-,TRBJ1-1,CASSNTGDTEAFF,TGTGCCAGCTCAAACACAGGGGACACTGAAGCTTTCTTT
TRBV11-2,16,-,-,TRBJ2-6,CASTKLIYSGANVLTF,TGTGCCAGCACTAAATTGATTTACTCTGGGGCCAACGTCCTGACTTTC
TRBV9,12,-,-,TRBJ2-1,CASSVGGREQFF,TGTGCCAGCAGCGTAGGGGGGCGGGAGCAGTTCTTC
TRBV9,20,TRBD2,-,TRBJ2-1,CASSALETSGGVPSYNEQFF,TGTGCCAGCAGCGCCCTGGAGACTAGCGGGGGAGTGCCTTCCTACAATGAGCAGTTCTTC
TRBV5-1,13,-,-,TRBJ2-7,CASSFLQASEQYF,TGCGCCAGCAGCTTTCTACAGGCTAGCGAGCAGTACTTC
TRBV18,13,-,-,TRBJ1-1,CASSPQGGPEAFF,TGTGCCAGCTCACCACAGGGGGGGCCTGAAGCTTTCTTT
TRBV11-2,14,TRBD2,-,TRBJ2-7,CASSYAGGSYEQYF,TGTGCCAGCAGCTACGCGGGGGGGTCCTACGAGCAGTACTTC
TRBV11-2,13,-,-,TRBJ2-3,CASSSWTSLEQYF,TGTGCCAGCAGCTCCTGGACATCTCTAGAACAGTATTTT
TRBV11-2,17,-,-,TRBJ2-3,CASSLGTRGSSTDTQYF,TGTGCCAGCAGCTTAGGGACGCGGGGCTCTAGCACAGATACGCAGTATTTT
TRBV9,18,TRBD1,-,TRBJ1-2,CASSVAGTGSVDNYGYTF,TGTGCCAGCAGCGTAGCTGGGACAGGGTCCGTCGATAACTATGGCTACACCTTC
TRBV7-9,14,-,-,TRBJ1-1,CASSLGEVGTEAFF,TGTGCCAGCAGCTTAGGGGAGGTCGGCACTGAAGCTTTCTTT
TRBV3-1/TRBV3-2,14,TRBD1,-,TRBJ1-1,CASSSGTVNTEAFF,TGTGCCAGCAGCTCCGGGACAGTGAACACTGAAGCTTTCTTT
TRBV5-1,14,-,-,TRBJ2-7,CASSMSRSSYEQYF,TGCGCCAGCTCCATGAGTCGATCCTCCTACGAGCAGTACTTC
TRBV12-3/TRBV12-4,12,TRBD1,-,TRBJ2-7,CASSPDRGEQYF,TGTGCCAGCAGCCCGGACAGGGGGGAGCAGTACTTC
TRBV7-8,16,-,-,TRBJ2-3,CASSLEAATSTDTQYF,TGTGCCAGCAGCTTAGAGGCGGCGACTAGCACAGATACGCAGTATTTT
TRBV6-5,14,TRBD2,-,TRBJ2-1,CASKGLAGANEQFF,TGTGCCAGCAAAGGACTAGCGGGGGCCAATGAGCAGTTCTTC